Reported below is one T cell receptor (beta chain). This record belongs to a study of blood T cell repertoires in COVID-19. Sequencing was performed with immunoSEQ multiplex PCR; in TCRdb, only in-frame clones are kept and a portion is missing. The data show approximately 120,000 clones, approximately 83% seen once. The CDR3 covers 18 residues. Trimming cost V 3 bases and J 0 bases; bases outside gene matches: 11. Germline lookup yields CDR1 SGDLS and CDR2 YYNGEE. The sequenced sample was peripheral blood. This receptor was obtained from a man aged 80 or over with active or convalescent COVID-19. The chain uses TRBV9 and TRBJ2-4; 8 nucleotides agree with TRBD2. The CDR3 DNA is TGTGCCAGCAGCGGGGGGGGTAGCGGGACCCTAGCCAAAAACATTCAGTACTTC. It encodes CASSGGGSGTLAKNIQYF.